Sequencing of this TCR beta chain was carried out in a study of neoadjuvant nivolumab and ipilimumab in lung cancer. V was pared by 6 bases and J by 3 bases, with 4 bases of the junction left unmatched. Germline assignment: CDR1 MRHNA and CDR2 SNTAGT. This CDR3 has 15 residues. Clones were sequenced by immunoSEQ multiplex PCR, and TCRdb holds only the in-frame ones, with some missing. The sample holds tens of thousands of clones, approximately 84% seen once. General study points: Resected-tumor TCR richness correlated positively with pretherapy blood richness. From pretherapy to surgery, tumor richness and clonality rose with dual therapy. Compared with tumor-adjacent uninvolved lung, resected tumors showed greater richness and clonality.

This clone was detected a few times. Antigen specificity is unknown. The sequence was obtained from an adult with non-small cell lung cancer. The starting material was peripheral blood, obtained before neoadjuvant nivolumab, alone or with ipilimumab. J is TRBJ2-1 and V is TRBV6-4, with TRBD2 matching 11 bases. The chain's CDR3 is CASSQTSGDYNEQFF. CDR3 DNA sequence: TGTGCCAGCAGCCAGACTAGCGGGGACTACAATGAGCAGTTCTTC.